What follows is one T cell receptor (beta chain) and its context. The table came from immunoSEQ multiplex PCR; TCRdb's copy has only in-frame clones and leaves some out. The sample contains more than 300,000 clones, approximately 89% of which appear only once. The sample comes from a study of blood T cell repertoires in COVID-19. The specimen sequenced was PBMCs or T cells enriched from blood (not recorded which). The clonotype was recovered from a woman aged 40 to 49 who had been exposed to COVID-19.

CDR3 sequence (DNA): TGTGCCAGCAGTGAAAAAGGAGGCAATCAGCCCCAGCATTTT. It specifies CASSEKGGNQPQHF. The chain uses TRBV6-1 and TRBJ1-5; D call uncertain. Trimming cost V 2 bases and J 2 bases, with 7 bases left between them. This CDR3 spans 14 amino acids. Germline-derived CDR1 and CDR2 are MNHNS and SASEGT.